These T cell receptor beta chains were read from a single sample in a study of kidney transplant recipient with SARS-CoV-2 infection. MiXCR was run by TCRdb on the reads, yielding one entry per CDR3 protein. The sample consists of under 300,000 distinct CDR3 sequences, around 30% of them appearing once. Material: a blood sample, obtained at baseline and around day 120 from a kidney transplant recipient. Receptor source: a male patient aged 30 to 39 who had COVID-19 and was a kidney transplant recipient. The graft donor may have given rise to some T cells. Each CDR3 is given with its conserved first and last residue. D genes are given only for firm matches. The size of a clone is reported for some rows only, either as once, few or many, or as a class for expanded clones.

V	D	size	J	CDR3	DNA
TRBV7-9	TRBD1	many	TRBJ1-2	CASSSSDRVVGYTF	TGTGCCAGCAGCTCGTCGGACAGGGTCGTCGGCTACACCTTC
TRBV18	TRBD1	many	TRBJ2-7	CASSPVRPGQGGEQYF	TGTGCCAGCTCACCGGTGAGGCCGGGACAGGGGGGCGAGCAGTACTTC
TRBV3-1	NA	many	TRBJ1-2	CASSIRYTLRKTYGYTF	TGTGCCAGCAGCATTAGGTACACCCTTCGAAAGACCTATGGCTACACCTTC
TRBV11-3	TRBD2	few	TRBJ2-3	CASSLMGTTTDTQYF	TGTGCCAGCAGCTTAATGGGGACTACCACAGATACGCAGTATTTT
TRBV12-2	NA	few	TRBJ1-2	CASRSLVTPRKTYGYTF	TGTGCAAGTCGCAGCTTGGTGACTCCACGAAAGACCTATGGCTACACCTTC
TRBV6-2/TRBV6-3	NA	few	TRBJ2-1	CASSYSLAGISSYNEQFF	TGTGCCAGCAGTTACTCCTTAGCCGGGATTAGCTCCTACAATGAGCAGTTCTTC
TRBV5-8	NA	many	TRBJ1-2	CASKNTHPRKTYGYTF	TGTGCCAGCAAAAACACTCATCCACGAAAGACCTATGGCTACACCTTC
TRBV6-5	TRBD2	many	TRBJ2-7	CASVAGDSYEQYF	TGTGCCAGCGTAGCGGGGGACTCCTACGAGCAGTACTTC
TRBV29-1	NA	few	TRBJ2-1	CSVPLGGGYNEQFF	TGCAGCGTTCCCCTAGGGGGTGGGTACAATGAGCAGTTCTTC
TRBV3-1	TRBD2	many	TRBJ2-5	CASSQDSLAGQETQYF	TGTGCCAGCAGCCAAGATAGTCTAGCGGGGCAAGAGACCCAGTACTTC
TRBV30	NA	many	TRBJ1-5	CAWSNNNQPQHF	TGTGCCTGGAGCAACAACAATCAGCCCCAGCATTTT
TRBV16	NA	few	TRBJ1-2	CASSRAWVVRKTYGYTF	TGTGCCAGCAGCCGCGCGTGGGTCGTTAGAAAGACCTATGGCTACACCTTC
TRBV24-1	TRBD1	many	TRBJ1-2	CATSDPDRVYGYTF	TGTGCCACCAGTGACCCGGACAGGGTGTATGGCTACACCTTC
TRBV2	NA	many	TRBJ2-7	CASSGLRLGQYF	TGTGCCAGCAGCGGACTTCGTTTGGGGCAGTACTTC
TRBV18	NA	many	TRBJ2-5	CASSPLVRPEETQYF	TGTGCCAGCTCACCACTGGTCAGACCCGAAGAGACCCAGTACTTC
TRBV2	NA	NA	TRBJ2-1	CASHWFPPGASSYNEQFF	TGTGCCAGCCACTGGTTCCCCCCGGGGGCGAGCTCCTACAATGAGCAGTTCTTC
TRBV11-1	TRBD1	many	TRBJ2-5	CASSNGTGGFIETQYF	TGTGCCAGCAGCAACGGGACAGGGGGATTTATAGAGACCCAGTACTTC
TRBV11-2	TRBD2	many	TRBJ2-1	CASSITTSGNNEQFF	TGTGCCAGCAGCATAACGACTAGCGGGAACAATGAGCAGTTCTTC
TRBV19	NA	many	TRBJ1-2	CASSVAWTNRKTYGYTF	TGTGCCAGTAGTGTGGCCTGGACAAATCGAAAGACCTATGGCTACACCTTC
TRBV4-1	NA	many	TRBJ1-5	CASSQDPQGAANQPQHF	TGCGCCAGCAGCCAAGACCCACAGGGTGCAGCGAATCAGCCCCAGCATTTT
TRBV6-5	NA	many	TRBJ2-5	CASSLSGASKETQYF	TGTGCCAGCAGCCTAAGTGGGGCTAGCAAAGAGACCCAGTACTTC
TRBV7-8	TRBD1	few	TRBJ2-1	CASSPGQGAYEQFF	TGTGCCAGCAGCCCGGGACAGGGGGCCTATGAGCAGTTCTTC
TRBV28	TRBD2	few	TRBJ2-3	CASSFLTGGLAGVFRDTQYF	TGTGCCAGCAGTTTTTTAACAGGGGGACTAGCGGGAGTATTCCGAGATACGCAGTATTTT
TRBV7-9	NA	many	TRBJ2-4	CASSNRENIQYF	TGTGCCAGCAGTAACAGGGAAAACATTCAGTACTTC
TRBV30	TRBD1	few	TRBJ1-1	CAWSQQGVVEAFF	TGTGCCTGGAGTCAACAGGGGGTGGTTGAAGCTTTCTTT
TRBV11-2	TRBD2	few	TRBJ2-1	CASSLGTSGFRNEQFF	TGTGCCAGCAGCTTAGGAACTAGCGGGTTTCGCAATGAGCAGTTCTTC
TRBV7-7	NA	many	TRBJ2-2	CASSLEVRGNTGELFF	TGTGCTAGCAGCTTAGAGGTGCGGGGAAACACCGGGGAGCTGTTTTTT
TRBV20-1	NA	few	TRBJ1-5	CSAKESWNQPQHF	TGCAGTGCCAAGGAGAGCTGGAATCAGCCCCAGCATTTT